Listed below are T cell receptor beta chains from one sample, sequenced in a study of T cell responses to AZD1222 COVID-19 vaccine. Clones were sequenced by immunoSEQ multiplex PCR, and TCRdb holds only the in-frame ones, with some missing. There are around 100,000 clones in the sample; just under 95% occur only once, and roughly 2% lies in the top ten. The sequences come from peripheral blood, collected on day 0 of AZD1222 vaccination. All receptors derive from an adult in good health. Each CDR3 is given without its conserved first and last residue.

j_call v_call cdr3_aa
TRBJ1-2 TRBV9 ASSPDGRANYGYT
TRBJ2-3 TRBV6-5 ASSSGGGRTMDTQY
TRBJ1-6 TRBV2 ASLYLFRRGQGPPPLH
TRBJ1-2 TRBV20-1 SAGRAYGYT
TRBJ2-7 TRBV7-3 ASSFDRGERYEQY
TRBJ1-4 TRBV5-1 ASSADRIATNEKLF
TRBJ2-3 TRBV6-5 AFRTGTDTQY
TRBJ2-5 TRBV5-6 ASSLRLAGGQETQY
TRBJ2-3 TRBV6-4 ASSDAGGATDTQY
TRBJ2-5 TRBV11-2 ASSRTVADQETQY
TRBJ1-1 TRBV6-5 ASSSTNLPGRGAF
TRBJ1-2 TRBV6-5 ASSRTTGAYGYT
TRBJ1-1 TRBV7-9 ASSLSKVSEAF
TRBJ2-5 TRBV7-2 ASSSNAGGQETQY
TRBJ1-2 TRBV12-3/TRBV12-4 ASSYREGWGYT
TRBJ1-4 TRBV7-2 ASSLVNEKLF
TRBJ1-2 TRBV28 ASSSGIGYT
TRBJ1-1 TRBV5-4 ASSFRGRNTEAF
TRBJ1-5 TRBV28 ASSSPPGPQH
TRBJ1-1 TRBV28 ASRSRVMNTEAF